The sequence of this T cell receptor beta chain was determined in a study of CD8 T cells in ankylosing spondylitis. Whole-study findings and limits: Roughly eight highly homologous variants made up a TCR beta motif that seemed to typify ankylosing spondylitis blood.

A few counts support this clonotype. Antigen specificity is unknown. TCRdb redid the calling of the 5' RACE reads with MiXCR, one entry per CDR3 protein. Here the sample spans fewer than 500,000 distinct CDR3 sequences, 20% to 25% being singletons. Germline V gene sequence: CDR1 LGHNA, CDR2 YSLEER. V dropped 0 bases and J dropped 1 base, with 10 bases sitting between them. The CDR3 length is 15 residues. The sequence was collected from a male donor with ankylosing spondylitis. The chain couples TRBV4-3 to TRBJ2-7; D is undetermined. Sequencing was carried out using blood, either unsorted or a sorted T cell fraction (not recorded which). The CDR3 DNA reads TGCGCCAGCAGCCAAGATCTCGAGAGGTCCTACGAGCAGTACTTC. Protein sequence: CASSQDLERSYEQYF.